The 20 T cell receptor beta chains below were found in one sample sequenced in a study of T-cell reconstitution after alpha-beta-depleted transplantation in children. Preparing the TCRbeta library involved the use of unique molecular identifiers. TCRdb itself ran the PCR reads through MiXCR, one entry per CDR3 protein. The top ten clones hold 23% of a sample with roughly 300,000 distinct CDR3 sequences, approximately 10% of them seen once. Specimen: peripheral blood, collected 180 days after TCRalphabeta/CD19-depleted stem cell transplant. The receptors originated from a male patient under 10 years old who had a stem cell transplant for chronic granulomatous disease, so the T cells may come from the graft donor.

This clonotype was counted many times. This rearrangement joins TRBV12-3 or TRBV12-4 to TRBJ1-6, with TRBD1 matching 12 bases. CDR3 length: 17 residues. V lost 2 bases to trimming and J lost 7 bases; unmatched junction nucleotides: 6. The DNA for the CDR3 is TGTGCCAGCAGTTTACTTGCGGGACAGGGGGCCAATTCACCCCTCCACTTT. Its translation: CASSLLAGQGANSPLHF.

There are many counts of this clonotype. The chain uses TRBV28 and TRBJ2-2; 13 bases are shared with TRBD2. In germline, CDR1 is MDHEN, CDR2 SYDVKM. This CDR3 is built from 20 residues. With 7 bases clipped from V and 3 bases from J, the junction kept 17 bases outside the gene matches. CDR3 region: CASTELLLAGGRKHTGELFF. The CDR3 nucleotides are TGTGCCAGCACCGAACTCCTACTAGCGGGAGGGCGGAAGCACACCGGGGAGCTGTTTTTT.

This clonotype occurred many times. The J gene is TRBJ2-3, the V gene TRBV3-1, with 8 bases lining up with TRBD1. Per the germline V gene, CDR1 is LGHDT and CDR2 is YNNKEL (reference sequence). V lost 4 bases to trimming and J lost 5 bases; unmatched junction nucleotides: 8. The CDR3 covers 15 residues. DNA for the CDR3: TGTGCCAGCAGCCGGACAGGGAGGACGGAAGATACGCAGTATTTT. Its translation: CASSRTGRTEDTQYF.

This clonotype was counted only a few times. This rearrangement joins TRBV12-3 or TRBV12-4 to TRBJ2-7; 7 nucleotides agree with TRBD1. With 6 bases clipped from V and 4 bases from J, the junction kept 9 bases outside the gene matches. The CDR3 runs to 14 residues. The CDR3 DNA follows: TGTGCCAGCAGACCCGGGACAGTGCAATACGAGCAGTACTTC. It is translated as CASRPGTVQYEQYF.

This clonotype appeared many times. This chain links TRBV29-1 with TRBJ2-7; unclear D gene. Germline CDR1 SQVTM, CDR2 ANQGSEA. V lost 1 base and J lost 4, with 5 bases in between. The CDR3 is 11 residues long. This CDR3 is CSVEGPYEQYF. In DNA form, the CDR3 reads TGCAGCGTTGAAGGACCGTACGAGCAGTACTTC.

This clonotype was picked up many times. One junction end does not reproduce the germline sequence, and a read error may be involved. The chain recombines TRBV4-3 with TRBJ2-7; D is unresolved. Germline lookup yields CDR1 LGHNA and CDR2 YSLEER. CDR3 length: 13 residues. The CDR3 reads CASSQGVSHEQYF. The CDR3 DNA sequence: TGCGCCAGCAGCCAAGGGGTCTCCCACGAGCAGTACTTC.

The CDR3 DNA reads as TGCGCCAGCAGCTTGGTCCTTAGCGGAATGAACACCGGGGAGCTGTTTTTT. It encodes CASSLVLSGMNTGELFF. This chain uses TRBV5-1 with TRBJ2-2; D might be TRBD2 (6 bases). This CDR3 is 17 amino acids long. V gave up 0 bases and J gave up 1 base, with 13 bases separating them. In germline, CDR1 is SGHRS, CDR2 YFSETQ. Supplemented by reference TRBV5-1 and TRBJ2-2, the full variable domain reads KAGVTQTPRYLIKTRGQQVTLSCSPISGHRSVSWYQQTPGQGLQFLFEYFSETQRNKGNFPGRFSGRQFSNSRSEMNVSTLELGDSALYLCASSLVLSGMNTGELFFGEGSRLTVL.

The V and J genes are TRBV7-3 and TRBJ2-3; D not resolved. V dropped 4 bases and J dropped 2 bases, with 7 bases sitting between them. The CDR3 totals 13 residues. Germline V gene data show CDR1 as SGHTA and CDR2 as FQGTGA. CDR3 coding DNA: TGTGCCAGCAGCTCTGTTCCCACAGATACGCAGTATTTT. Its translation: CASSSVPTDTQYF.

This clonotype was picked up many times. The rearrangement joins TRBV7-9 to TRBJ2-3, with 9 bases aligning to TRBD2. V was pared by 10 bases and J by 4 bases, with 9 bases of the junction left unmatched. CDR3 length equals 14 residues. From germline, CDR1 is SEHNR and CDR2 FQNEAQ (reference sequence). CDR3 bases: TGTGCCAACTCGCGGGAGGGCCTGGCAGATACGCAGTATTTT. Translating gives CANSREGLADTQYF. Based on the CDR3 plus reference TRBV7-9 and TRBJ2-3, the full variable domain is DTGVSQNPRHKITKRGQNVTFRCDPISEHNRLYWYRQTLGQGPEFLTYFQNEAQLEKSRLLSDRFSAERPKGSFSTLEIQRTEQGDSAMYLCANSREGLADTQYFGPGTRLTVL.

A word on this clonotype: This sequence may be a read error, since a much larger clone differs from it by one base. The chain uses TRBV5-1 and TRBJ2-7; possibly TRBD1 for D (5 bases). Per germline, CDR1 SGHRS and CDR2 YFSETQ. The CDR3 runs to 14 residues. V lost 3 bases and J lost 3, with 13 bases in between. For the CDR3, the DNA is TGCGCCAGCAGCTATCAGGCAGGGAACTACGAGCAGTACTTC. Translation gives CASSYQAGNYEQYF.

This clonotype was detected ten times or more. The V and J genes are TRBV5-1 and TRBJ2-2, with D tentatively TRBD1 or TRBD2 (5 bases each). V shed 1 base and J shed 4 bases, with 23 bases lying between them. This CDR3 contains 19 residues. Germline CDR1 SGHRS, CDR2 YFSETQ. The CDR3 region is CASSLSRVSGPRSTGELFF. The CDR3 bases are TGCGCCAGCAGCTTGTCCCGGGTCTCGGGACCGAGAAGCACCGGGGAGCTGTTTTTT. Full variable domain (rest looked up from reference TRBV5-1 and TRBJ2-2): KAGVTQTPRYLIKTRGQQVTLSCSPISGHRSVSWYQQTPGQGLQFLFEYFSETQRNKGNFPGRFSGRQFSNSRSEMNVSTLELGDSALYLCASSLSRVSGPRSTGELFFGEGSRLTVL.

In this sample, this clonotype turned up many times. The chain links TRBV20-1 to TRBJ2-4, with D hard to call. The CDR3 has 14 amino acids. V gave up 1 base and J gave up 3 bases, with 10 bases separating them. Germline values: CDR1 DFQATT, CDR2 SNEGSKA (reference sequence). Here the CDR3 reads CSARVTPNKNIQYF. The CDR3 DNA is TGCAGTGCTAGAGTCACACCCAACAAAAACATTCAGTACTTC.

This clonotype was observed many times. J is TRBJ1-2 and V is TRBV29-1; 8 bases fit TRBD1. The CDR3 sequence is 16 residues long. Germline V lookup: CDR1 SQVTM, CDR2 ANQGSEA. With 4 bases clipped from V and 2 bases from J, the junction kept 12 bases outside the gene matches. CDR3: CSVGGLRDRLNYGYTF. The CDR3 region has the DNA TGCAGCGTTGGGGGTTTGAGGGACAGGCTAAACTATGGCTACACCTTC.

This clonotype has a count of ten or more. V usage is TRBV6-5 and J usage is TRBJ2-2, with D uncertain. V shed 0 bases and J shed 8 bases, with 16 bases lying between them. Germline V lookup: CDR1 MNHEY, CDR2 SVGAGI. This CDR3 has 16 residues. Here the CDR3 DNA reads TGTGCCAGCAGTTACTCGAAAAGCTCCAGTTCTGGGGAGCTGTTTTTT. This encodes CASSYSKSSSSGELFF.

This clonotype occurred many times. The chain carries TRBV28 and TRBJ2-5; a weak D match, TRBD2 (6 bases). The germline V gene has CDR1 MDHEN and CDR2 SYDVKM. The CDR3 loop spans 14 amino acids. Trimming removed 4 bases from V and 5 bases from J, with 14 bases in between. CDR3 sequence (DNA): TGTGCCAGCAGTTCCATCGGGAGTCGTGAGACCCAGTACTTC. Translated: CASSSIGSRETQYF.

This clonotype was counted ten times or more. This chain joins TRBV18 and TRBJ1-1; no definite D call. Trimming stripped 4 bases from V and 7 bases from J, with 16 bases between. This CDR3 region has 14 residues. The germline gives CDR1 KGHSH, CDR2 LQKENI. CDR3 sequence reads: CASSQTKDGIEAFF. In DNA form, the CDR3 reads TGTGCCAGCTCACAGACGAAGGACGGAATTGAAGCTTTCTTT.

There are many counts of this clonotype. The chain couples TRBV7-9 to TRBJ2-1; 14 bases agree with TRBD2. From germline, CDR1 is SEHNR and CDR2 FQNEAQ (reference sequence). The trim removed 5 bases at V and 7 bases at J, leaving 10 bases unmatched. CDR3 length: 17 amino acids. The CDR3 bases are TGTGCCAGCAGCCCCTGGGGACTAGCGGGAGAGGGGAATGAGCAGTTCTTC. Translated: CASSPWGLAGEGNEQFF.

Notes on this clonotype: Given a much more abundant clone one base away, this may be a read error. This rearrangement joins TRBV20-1 to TRBJ2-2; D is unresolved. Germline lookup yields CDR1 DFQATT and CDR2 SNEGSKA (reference sequence). V was cut by 6 bases and J by 6 bases, with 14 bases left in between. CDR3 length equals 13 residues. The CDR3 region is CSAQDQLPGELFF. The CDR3 nucleotides read TGCAGTGCCCAAGACCAACTCCCCGGGGAGCTGTTTTTT.

J is TRBJ1-5 and V is TRBV7-8, with D hard to call. The ends were cut back, 4 bases at V and 0 bases at J, with 10 bases in the middle. The CDR3 runs 15 residues. Germline CDR1 reads SGHVS; CDR2 reads FQNEAQ. CDR3 amino acids: CASSSDGNSNQPQHF. The CDR3 DNA sequence: TGTGCCAGCAGCTCCGACGGGAATAGCAATCAGCCCCAGCATTTT.

This clonotype has at least ten counts. V gene TRBV7-2 combines with J gene TRBJ2-1; TRBD2 matches 9 bases. Germline lookup yields CDR1 SGHTA and CDR2 FQGNSA. The CDR3 covers 17 residues. The trim removed 0 bases at V and 9 bases at J, leaving 12 bases unmatched. The CDR3, as DNA: TGTGCCAGCAGCTTAGCGGCTTACGGGACTAGCCAATTTGAGCAGTTCTTC. Amino acids: CASSLAAYGTSQFEQFF.